The subject of this entry is one TCR beta chain. Libraries were made by iRepertoire multiplex PCR with TCR subtype-specific primers for bulk and single-cell sequencing. TCRdb reprocessed the multiplex PCR reads and reports one entry per CDR3 protein, with no DNA. Its table lists approximately 20,000 distinct CDR3 sequences. The record originates from a study of T cells in severe cutaneous drug reactions. The CDR3 totals 17 residues. Germline V gives CDR1 DFQATT, CDR2 SNEGSKA (reference sequence). The patients sequenced had a carbamazepine-induced Stevens-Johnson syndrome or toxic epidermal necrolysis reaction. CBZ-SJS/TEN patients of Han Chinese (about five) and European (about six) origin supplied blood.

The specimen sequenced was PBMCs. The V and J genes are TRBV20-1 and TRBJ2-1; TCRdb lists TRBD2, though no DNA is available to test this call. This receptor was identified in a human donor with toxic epidermal necrolysis, a severe cutaneous drug reaction. CDR3 loop: CSAPNPHTSEWYNEQFF.